This T cell receptor (beta chain) originates from a study of HIV-infected patients and healthy controls (dated by TCRdb to the mid-2010s). Context from the whole study: CD4 counts rose modestly but significantly in most of the 16 patients after three months of therapy, yet stayed below normal ranges. Patients lacked overall T-cell lymphocytopenia, and total CDR3 counts per chain did not differ significantly from controls. The question the study tested was whether immune perturbation and reconstitution could be captured by deep TCR repertoire sequencing of small blood samples from HIV patients. An undetectable viral load was attained by 11 of 16 patients by the second bleed and by all patients after a further year of therapy. CD8 counts showed no consistent shift during early therapy, whereas the CD4:CD8 ratio rose slightly.

Results and caveats for the whole study, not just this receptor: Healthy controls shared more CDR3s between individuals than HIV+ patients, by Jaccard index and by count of highly shared sequences. In HIV-infected patients, the apparent post-therapy recovery of the Gini index was not replicated in size-matched repertoire data. HIV-associated CDR3s exhibited a significant reduction in frequency during therapy, whereas CMV-associated CDR3s exhibited no significant change, although the majority increased in frequency. Mean usage differed significantly between HIV-infected patients and controls for eight alpha and eight beta V genes. The observed differences in diversity were not explained by the slight differences in age and sex profiles between the study cohorts. HLA typing of donors was not performed in the study. Compared with untreated HIV+ repertoires, healthy control repertoires had roughly threefold more distinct CDR3s and higher Shannon diversity. Alpha-chain CDR3s from MAIT cells occurred at high frequency in healthy controls but were severely depleted in HIV+ repertoires. Differing numbers of distinct sequences in patients and controls hindered comparison, and size-matching assigned excessive weight to rare events in the HIV-infected data. The pairing of alpha and beta chains was not determined in the samples. Processing was restricted to sixteen HIV-infected individuals, which the authors judged to be a major constraint on the generalizability of the findings. Sequencing depth was restricted by the use of whole blood, which also prevented the dynamics of distinct T-cell subpopulations from being separated. HIV-infected repertoires showed significantly elevated mean Gini indices relative to controls, which possibly reflects oligoclonality.

Whole blood was used without cell fractionation, so all unsorted peripheral T cells were reflected in the repertoire. A roughly 2.5 ml sample of peripheral blood was drawn into Tempus tubes for RNA extraction. The study enrolled HIV-infected adults who had not yet received antiretroviral therapy and were about to begin treatment, and it processed the first sixteen eligible patients. Treatment interruptions were among the grounds for excluding patients from enrollment, as were febrile or AIDS-related illness, tumors, hepatitis B or C coinfection, immunomodulatory therapy and recent vaccination. Residual genomic DNA was removed with the TURBO-DNase kit and globin mRNA was depleted with GLOBINclear. Pretreatment blood from HIV-infected patients was collected just before antiretroviral therapy was started. This clonotype came up a few times. It has no known antigen specificity. The input lacks base qualities; no much larger clone sits a single base away.

V drops 3 bases and J drops 9 bases, leaving 12 bases in between. Reading from cysteine to phenylalanine, the CDR3 counts 13 amino acids. CDR3 DNA is the only sequence kept; it has 39 bases, read in frame from the first base. For CDR1 and CDR2, the germline V gene lists KGHSH and LQKENI. 400 to 650 ng RNA was reverse transcribed with SuperScript III using primers against the alpha and beta constant regions. Separate alpha and beta chain libraries were generated by chain-specific third strand synthesis with multiplexing indices. The protocol used a single primer pair to amplify all rearrangements within a chain, which avoided primer bias, and attached molecular barcodes to each cDNA molecule. T4 RNA Ligase 1 joined purified cDNA to a 5' RACE adapter that carried a random hexamer and the SP2 sequencing primer site. The authors primed second strand synthesis from the SP2 site with Phusion polymerase and used slow temperature ramps to favor optimal annealing. Joined together, two random hexamer sequences that had both been added before amplification formed the 12-nucleotide barcode of each molecule. An amplification PCR of about 20 cycles with P5s and P7 primers came after a short first PCR that had added P5 and P7 adapter elements plus a second index. In total the libraries went through about 25 PCR cycles, after which the libraries were quantified on a Qubit, sized on a Bioanalyzer, and diluted to around 4 nM. Sequencing of the normalized libraries was performed on an Illumina MiSeq with 2 x 250 paired-end kits. MinElute columns were the means by which the reverse transcription reactions were cleaned up, and the reactions were eluted into 10 ul Tris-Cl. A 1:1 ratio of AMPure XP beads was used to clean the adapter ligations after they had run for roughly 25 hours at 16 degrees C. The study's own analysis went as follows. Demultiplexed FASTQ files were processed with a modified Decombinator by which V, J, insert and barcode information was output. Sequences that shared a barcode but differed from the dominant sequence were discarded as errors, and original cDNA molecules were estimated by counting barcodes clustered at Levenshtein distance 3. Downstream analyses used R packages ineq, vegan, igraph and RCytoscape, with IMGT nomenclature and CDR3 definitions. V gene usage was computed over distinct sequences, each TCR counted once to avoid skew from clonal expansion. Similarity networks connected unique CDR3 amino acid sequences within a donor whenever two sequences differed by a single Levenshtein edit. The authors compiled published HIV-specific CDR3s (over 90 alpha, 550 to 800 beta) and CMV-specific CDR3s (more than 12 alpha, a few hundred beta) and searched for them in the repertoires. Random subsampling to size-matched repertoires showed patients' decreased diversity was not caused by their lower sequence numbers. TCRdb trimmed the raw reads at Q25, called clones with MiXCR and kept productive beta chains. Each CDR3 protein appears once, grouped with its most common genes and DNA. Here the V and J calls rest on TCRdb's processing, not on the authors' analysis. The sample table shows about 10,000 distinct CDR3 sequences, and roughly a tenth are seen once. Jointly, the top ten make up about 17% of the sample.

The V and J segments used are TRBV18 and TRBJ2-1, with the D gene not confidently named. This TCR was sampled from an adult with HIV infection. This sample comprised blood, obtained before antiretroviral therapy. The nucleotide sequence reads TGTGCCAGCTCACCCACCACGGCAGTTGAGCAGTTCTTC. Its translation reads: CASSPTTAVEQFF.